The TCR beta chain described here comes from a study of PD-L1 blockade in urothelial cancer. Whole-study context: Atezolizumab was started by patients around 2014 at 1,200 mg intravenously every 3 weeks.

TCRdb's copy holds only in-frame clones and misses some; the assay was immunoSEQ multiplex PCR. The sample holds around 86,000 clones, about 85% seen once. The sample's time point: pretreatment peripheral blood. Concerning this clone itself: Its matching antigen is unknown.

Notes on the study in general: Durable-benefit patients showed greater tumor-associated blood clone expansion at 3 weeks.

The CDR3 runs to 11 residues. CDR1 MDHEN and CDR2 SYDVKM come from the germline V gene. V lost 3 bases and J lost 3, with 3 bases in between. The rearrangement links TRBV28 to TRBJ2-7; D is ambiguous. The sample was PBMCs, taken around atezolizumab (anti-PD-L1) treatment. This TCR was sampled from a man aged 35 to 55 with urothelial cancer. CDR3 sequence: CASSLRYEQYF. The CDR3 DNA sequence: TGTGCCAGCAGTTTGCGCTACGAGCAGTACTTC.